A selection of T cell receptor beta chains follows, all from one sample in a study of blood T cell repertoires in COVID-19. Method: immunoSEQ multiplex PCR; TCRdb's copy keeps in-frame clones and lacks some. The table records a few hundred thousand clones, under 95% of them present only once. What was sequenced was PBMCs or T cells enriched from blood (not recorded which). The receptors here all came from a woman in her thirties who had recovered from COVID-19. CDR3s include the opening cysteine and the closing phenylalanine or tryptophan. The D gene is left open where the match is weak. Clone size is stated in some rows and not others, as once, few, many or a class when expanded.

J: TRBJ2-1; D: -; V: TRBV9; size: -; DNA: TGTGCCAGCAGCGTGAGCGGGCCAAGCTCCTACAATGAGCAGTTCTTC; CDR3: CASSVSGPSSYNEQFF
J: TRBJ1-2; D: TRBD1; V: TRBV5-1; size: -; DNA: TGCGCCAGCAGCTTCTTCGGACAGGTAGAGGGAGGCTACACCTTC; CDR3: CASSFFGQVEGGYTF
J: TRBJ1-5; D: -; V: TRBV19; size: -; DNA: TGTGCCAGTAGTATACAGGACTCGAGAAGACAGCCCCAGCATTTT; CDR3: CASSIQDSRRQPQHF
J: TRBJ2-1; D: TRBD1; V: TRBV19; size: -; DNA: TGTGCCAGTAGTGACAGGGATGAGCAGTTCTTC; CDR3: CASSDRDEQFF
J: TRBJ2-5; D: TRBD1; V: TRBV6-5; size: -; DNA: TGTGCCAGCAGTCTGGACAGGGGGCAAGAGACCCAGTACTTC; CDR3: CASSLDRGQETQYF
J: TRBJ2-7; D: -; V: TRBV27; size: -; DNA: TGTGCCAGCAGACCCCCTGGCAGCTCCTACGAGCAGTACTTC; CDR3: CASRPPGSSYEQYF
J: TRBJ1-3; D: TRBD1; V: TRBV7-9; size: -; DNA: TGTGCCAGCAGCACAGGGGAGGGAAACACCATATATTTT; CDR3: CASSTGEGNTIYF
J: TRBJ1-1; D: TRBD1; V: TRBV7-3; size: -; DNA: TGTGCCAGCAGCTTGACAGGGAGAATCACTGAAGCTTTCTTT; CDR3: CASSLTGRITEAFF
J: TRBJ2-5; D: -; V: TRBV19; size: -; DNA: TGTGCCACCCGGCCCCAAGCCCGGGGGGCGAGGGAGACCCAGTACTTC; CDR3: CATRPQARGARETQYF
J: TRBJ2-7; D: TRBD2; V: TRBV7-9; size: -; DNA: TGTGCCAGCAGCCGAGGGACTAGCGGGGGGGTAACCAACTACGAGCAGTACTTC; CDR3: CASSRGTSGGVTNYEQYF
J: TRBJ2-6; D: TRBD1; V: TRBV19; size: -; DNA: TGTGCCAGCGGACGACAGGGGATTCCAAAGACTGGGGCCAACGTCCTGACTTTC; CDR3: CASGRQGIPKTGANVLTF
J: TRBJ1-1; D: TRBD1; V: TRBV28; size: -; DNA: TGTGCCAGCAGTTACCGGGACAGGGTGATGAACACTGAAGCTTTCTTT; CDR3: CASSYRDRVMNTEAFF
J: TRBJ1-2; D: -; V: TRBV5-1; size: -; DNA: TGCGCCAGCAGTCAAGGTGGGACACCCTATGGCTACACCTTC; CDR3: CASSQGGTPYGYTF
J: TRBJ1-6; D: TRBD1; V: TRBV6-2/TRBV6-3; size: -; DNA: TGTGCCAGCAGTTACCGGGACAGCTCCTATAATTCACCCCTCCACTTT; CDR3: CASSYRDSSYNSPLHF
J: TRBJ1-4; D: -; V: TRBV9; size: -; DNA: TGTGCCAGCAGCCTTAGGGACATCTCAACTAATGAAAAACTGTTTTTT; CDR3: CASSLRDISTNEKLFF
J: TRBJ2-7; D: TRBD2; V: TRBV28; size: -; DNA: TGTGCCAGCAGTCCCCGACTAGCGGGAGGACGCAGCGAGCAGTACTTC; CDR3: CASSPRLAGGRSEQYF
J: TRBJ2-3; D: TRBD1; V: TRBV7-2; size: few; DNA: TGTGCCAGCAGCCAGGGACAGACAGATACGCAGTATTTT; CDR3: CASSQGQTDTQYF
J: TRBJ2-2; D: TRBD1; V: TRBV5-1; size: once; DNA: TGCGCCAGCACCCTCGGACAGGGTCGGAACACCGGGGAGCTGTTTTTT; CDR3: CASTLGQGRNTGELFF
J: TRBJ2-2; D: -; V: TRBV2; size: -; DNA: TGTGCCAGCAGTCCGGACACCGGGGAGCTGTTTTTT; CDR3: CASSPDTGELFF
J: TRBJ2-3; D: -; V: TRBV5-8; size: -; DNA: TGTGCCAGCAGCTTCCTACAGGGTGGCGCAGATACGCAGTATTTT; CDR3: CASSFLQGGADTQYF
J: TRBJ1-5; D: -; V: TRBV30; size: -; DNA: TGTGCCTGGAGTGTACAGGGCAGTCAGCCCCAGCATTTT; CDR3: CAWSVQGSQPQHF
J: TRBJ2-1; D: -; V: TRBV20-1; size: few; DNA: TGCAGTGCTAGTGGCGGCTTCTACTCCTACAATGAGCAGTTCTTC; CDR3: CSASGGFYSYNEQFF
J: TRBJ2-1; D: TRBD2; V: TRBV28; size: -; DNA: TGTGCCAGCCTCAGGGCGGGAGGGCCTAGGAATGAGCAGTTCTTC; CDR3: CASLRAGGPRNEQFF
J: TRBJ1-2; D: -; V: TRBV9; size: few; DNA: TGTGCCAGCACCAAACGTATGAGGGAGGCCTATGGCTACACCTTC; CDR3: CASTKRMREAYGYTF
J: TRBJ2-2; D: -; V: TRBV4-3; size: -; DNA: TGCGCCAGCAGCCAAGCACCGCCTAGCTCCTGGAACACCGGGGAGCTGTTTTTT; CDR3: CASSQAPPSSWNTGELFF
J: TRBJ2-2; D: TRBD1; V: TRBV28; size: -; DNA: TGTGCCACCCAGACAGGGGGGACCGGGGAGCTGTTTTTT; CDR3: CATQTGGTGELFF
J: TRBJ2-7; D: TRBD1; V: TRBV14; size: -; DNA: TGTGCCAGCAGCTGGGTGACAGGGGCTACCTACGAGCAGTACTTC; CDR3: CASSWVTGATYEQYF
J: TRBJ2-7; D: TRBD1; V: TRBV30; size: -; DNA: TGTGCCTGGAGCGATTACAGGGGGCCCGGAGGGGTTTACGAGCAGTACTTC; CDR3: CAWSDYRGPGGVYEQYF
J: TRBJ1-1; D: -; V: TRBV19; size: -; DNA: TGTGCCAGTAGTAAGGAGAGAGACACTGAAGCTTTCTTT; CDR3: CASSKERDTEAFF
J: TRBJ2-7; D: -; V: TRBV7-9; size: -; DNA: TGTGCCAGCAGCTTATCAGGGGAACCCTACGAGCAGTACTTC; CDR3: CASSLSGEPYEQYF
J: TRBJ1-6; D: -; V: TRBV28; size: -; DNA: TGTGCCAGCGAACAGAGCTCCTATAATTCACCCCTCCACTTT; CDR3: CASEQSSYNSPLHF
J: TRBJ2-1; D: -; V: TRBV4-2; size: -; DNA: TGTGCCAGCAGCCAAGATAAGGCCAGGAATGAGCAGTTCTTC; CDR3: CASSQDKARNEQFF
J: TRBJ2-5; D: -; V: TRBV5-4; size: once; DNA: TGTGCCAGCAGCTTACAGGGTGAGACCCAGTACTTC; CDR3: CASSLQGETQYF
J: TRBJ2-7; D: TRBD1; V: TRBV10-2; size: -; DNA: TGCGCCAGCGAGAGTCCAGGACAGGCGGAAAACGAGCAGTACTTC; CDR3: CASESPGQAENEQYF
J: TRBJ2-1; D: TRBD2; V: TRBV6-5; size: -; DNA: TGTGCCAGCAAAGTGACTAGCGGATACAATGAGCAGTTCTTC; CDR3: CASKVTSGYNEQFF
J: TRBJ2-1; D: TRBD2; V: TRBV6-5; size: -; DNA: TGTGCCAGCAGGAAGCGGGGGGGCCTTGGGAATGAGCAGTTCTTC; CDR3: CASRKRGGLGNEQFF
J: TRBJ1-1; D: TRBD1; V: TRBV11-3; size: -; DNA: TGTGCCAGCAGCACCGGACAGGGGGTGAACACTGAAGCTTTCTTT; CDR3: CASSTGQGVNTEAFF
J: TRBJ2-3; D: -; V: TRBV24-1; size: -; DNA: TGTGCCACCTCCTTGGGGACAACCGACACAGATACGCAGTATTTT; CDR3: CATSLGTTDTDTQYF
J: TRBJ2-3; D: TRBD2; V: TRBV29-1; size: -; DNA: TGCAGCGTTGAGGGAGCGGGATCCACAGATACGCAGTATTTT; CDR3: CSVEGAGSTDTQYF
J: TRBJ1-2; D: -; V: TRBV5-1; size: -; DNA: TGCGCCAGCAGCCCCGGTCCCGGGGGGCTGGGCTATGGCTACACCTTC; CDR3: CASSPGPGGLGYGYTF
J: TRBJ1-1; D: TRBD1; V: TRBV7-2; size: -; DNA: TGTGCCAGCAGCAGCTACAGGGGGCTAAAAACTGAAGCTTTCTTT; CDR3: CASSSYRGLKTEAFF
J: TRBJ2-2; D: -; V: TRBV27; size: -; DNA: TGTGCCAGTAAAAGAACGGGGGTCGGGGAGCTGTTTTTT; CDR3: CASKRTGVGELFF
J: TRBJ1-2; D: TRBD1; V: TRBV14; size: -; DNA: TGTGCCAGCAGCCTCGGGACAGGGGAGGGCGGTGGCTACACCTTC; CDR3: CASSLGTGEGGGYTF
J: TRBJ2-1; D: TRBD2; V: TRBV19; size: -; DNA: TGTGCCAGTACTCCAAGCGGGGGTTTCTATGAGCAGTTCTTC; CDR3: CASTPSGGFYEQFF
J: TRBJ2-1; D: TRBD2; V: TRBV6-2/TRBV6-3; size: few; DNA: TGTGCCAGCAGTGGAAGCGGGAGAGTCAAGTTCTTC; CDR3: CASSGSGRVKFF
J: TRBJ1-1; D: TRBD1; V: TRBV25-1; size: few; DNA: TGTGCCAGCAGAGAAACGACAGGGCAAGCTTTCTTT; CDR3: CASRETTGQAFF
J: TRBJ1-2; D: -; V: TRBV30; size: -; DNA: TGTGCCTGGAGTAAGTGGGCTCGCGGCTACACCTTC; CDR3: CAWSKWARGYTF
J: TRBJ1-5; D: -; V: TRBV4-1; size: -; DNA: TGCGCCAGCAGCCAAGTGGGAGGGACAAATCAGCCCCAGCATTTT; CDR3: CASSQVGGTNQPQHF
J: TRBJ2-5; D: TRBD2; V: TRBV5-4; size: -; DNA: TGTGCCAGCAGCCCAGCCCCTAGCGGGGGGGCGGAGACCCAGTACTTC; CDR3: CASSPAPSGGAETQYF
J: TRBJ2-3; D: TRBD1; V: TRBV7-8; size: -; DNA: TGTGCCAGCAGCCCGACAGGGGGCACAGATACGCAGTATTTT; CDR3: CASSPTGGTDTQYF
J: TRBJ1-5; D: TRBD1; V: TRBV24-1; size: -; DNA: TGTGCCACCAGTGATCAGACAGGGGTTAGGGTTCGGCCCCAGCATTTT; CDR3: CATSDQTGVRVRPQHF
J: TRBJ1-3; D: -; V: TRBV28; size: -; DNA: TGTGCCAGCAGTTTAGGGGCCAAAAGCAACACCATATATTTT; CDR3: CASSLGAKSNTIYF
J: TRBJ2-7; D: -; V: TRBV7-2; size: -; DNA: TGTGCCAGCAGCGCGGACTCTTCCTACGAGCAGTACTTC; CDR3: CASSADSSYEQYF
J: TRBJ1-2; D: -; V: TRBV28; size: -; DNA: TGTGCCAGCAGTTTAAAGGGGCAGGGAGGTAACTATGGCTACACCTTC; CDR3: CASSLKGQGGNYGYTF